This T cell receptor (beta chain) was identified in a study of blood T cells in healthy people across ages (dated by TCRdb to about 2015). Study-wide context: In model experiments, roughly one uniquely barcoded TCR beta cDNA molecule per two T cells was captured by template switching. Donors of different ages were randomly distributed across sequencing lanes to avoid experimental bias. Age-related changes in TCR beta repertoire diversity were measured in the study by deep sequencing normalized with unique cDNA molecular identifiers. The donors were split into four age groups: young (average around 15 years), middle-aged (about 40), aged (more than 60) and long-lived (approximately 80). For two donors (one aged 18 to 29 and one aged 80 or older), the study analyzed two additional independent replicas of 1 million unique cDNA reads from the same blood draw. What the research found in general, with its limitations: A strong correlation was found between observed TCR beta diversity and the percentage of naive T cells measured by flow cytometry. Donor CMV infection status was unknown, potentially confounding age-related changes in expanded clonotypes. As age increased, observed TCR beta diversity per million T cells dropped in a roughly linear way, and a significant reduction was already evident by age approximately 40. Estimates of total diversity based on one million sequenced T cells were considered lower bounds and underestimates. Since profiling was done on bulk unsorted PBMCs, naive and antigen-experienced compartments could not be conclusively compared. Compared with the aged group, the long-lived group had more naive CD4+ T cells, fewer expanded clones and increased TCR diversity, suggesting age selection.

The germline V gene (reference sequence) sets CDR1 to DFQATT and CDR2 to SNEGSKA. The CDR3 measures 14 amino acids from cysteine to phenylalanine. Solely the CDR3 DNA is kept, with 42 bases framed from the first base. V drops 1 base and J drops 4 bases, leaving 13 bases in between. The roughly 39 donors, aged roughly 6 to 95 years, were systemically healthy Caucasian individuals from Russia. About 9.6 milliliters of peripheral blood were collected from each donor into EDTA-treated Vacutainer tubes. PBMCs were isolated by Ficoll-Paque density-gradient centrifugation, with at least 6 million obtained per sample. Trizol reagent was used to extract total RNA from the PBMCs, yielding at least 5.5 micrograms per sample. Naive CD45RAhigh/CD27high T cell percentages were measured by flow cytometry on a PBMC aliquot from every donor. Library preparation used 5' RACE. TCRdb shows the sequencer as Illumina HiSeq 2500. A second PCR of about 6 to 11 cycles was run with a J-beta primer mix and a sample-barcoded 5' primer. A unique molecular identifier was introduced onto each TCR beta cDNA molecule by a template-switch 5' adaptor carrying 12 random nucleotides. At least 2.5 million CDR3-containing paired-end reads were obtained from each sample. First-strand cDNA synthesis was performed from all RNA using the Mint cDNA synthesis kit, with priming by a TRBC-specific oligonucleotide. Following uracil-DNA glycosylase treatment, a first 18-cycle PCR with universal primers M1SS and BC2_uni_R was performed on all cDNA. For the original study's pipeline: Each sample was normalized by randomly selecting 1 million high-quality reads, each carrying a distinct molecular identifier. Reads with shared molecular identifiers were discarded instead of being binned into consensus sequences. MiTCR, set to a Q25 quality threshold and the strictest error-elimination algorithm, was used for CDR3 identification, clonotype clustering and error correction. A nonparametric unseen species model using Euler transformation provided a lower-bound estimate of total TCR beta diversity. TCRdb reran the public reads through fastp at Q25 and MiXCR, keeping productive beta chains. Each entry is one CDR3 protein sequence, shown with its most common DNA and genes. The V and J calls and clone size are TCRdb's, not the authors'. The sample records 800,000 to 950,000 distinct CDR3 sequences, 40% to 60% of which are singletons. The ten largest clones take up 13% of the sample.

In regard to this clonotype: Its recognized antigen is unknown. The input lacks base qualities; no much larger clone sits a single base away.

This receptor chain uses TRBV20-1 and TRBJ1-2, with TRBD1 as a weak D call on 5 bases. What was sequenced was blood. The sequence was obtained from a young man in good health. This receptor carries the CDR3 CSARGTSGLYGYTF. The bases are TGCAGTGCTAGAGGGACATCGGGACTCTATGGCTACACCTTC.